This T cell receptor beta chain was profiled in a study of blood T cell repertoires in COVID-19. Overall study context: Acute-phase and convalescent COVID-19 samples originated in the United States, Italy and Spain. The cDNA or gDNA used as material had been derived from T cells, B-cell-depleted T cells, or PBMCs.

Original data processing: Amplification of reference gene primers was used by the study to estimate nucleated cell counts. Libraries were prepared by immunoSEQ multiplex PCR; TCRdb keeps only in-frame clonotypes and omits some of them. V and J calls and clone size are as listed in that table; D and trimming were resolved from the DNA. The sample consists of about 46,000 clones, 70% to 90% of them appearing once. V lost 2 bases and J lost 7, with 5 bases in between. This CDR3 comprises 12 residues. Germline V CDR1 and CDR2: MNHEY, SVGAGI. The chain joins TRBV6-5 to TRBJ2-2, with D unclear. This receptor was taken from a human donor in a cohort sampled during active COVID-19. The donor label of this sample is uncertain. Sequenced: peripheral blood. The CDR3 coding sequence is TGTGCCAGCAGTTACGGGCTCGGGGAGCTGTTTTTT. It encodes CASSYGLGELFF.